This T cell receptor beta chain comes out of a study of T cells in Graves' hyperthyroidism and ophthalmopathy. Study overall: Blood from the periphery was taken at initial diagnosis, before any treatment.

Uncontrolled infection, other autoimmune disease, pregnancy or lactation excluded patients. The CDR3 sequence is 17 residues long. V lost 8 bases and J lost 6, with 25 bases in between. Using RNA transcripts as the source, TCR beta CDR3 regions were amplified. First-round RT-PCR of the TCR CDR3 relied on the HTBI primer set. Via MiXCR, TCRdb re-called the multiplex PCR reads, giving one row per CDR3 protein. The table includes 600,000 to 750,000 distinct CDR3 sequences, roughly 17% detected once. The study's findings and limits: Within blood appeared most thyroid clonotypes that had expanded above 0.001.

This clonotype was found many times. Its specificity is not known. The sequence was obtained from a man aged 50 or older with Graves' hyperthyroidism. The chain combines TRBV12-3 or TRBV12-4 with TRBJ2-2; a possible D gene is TRBD2 (5 bases). Material: blood. For the CDR3, the DNA is TGTGCCAGCTGTCCTTCCAAGTGGGGAGTGGGGTCCGGGGAGCTGTTTTTT. Translating gives CASCPSKWGVGSGELFF.